This entry concerns a single T cell receptor (beta chain). This clonotype was counted a single time. Its recognized antigen is unknown. No base qualities exist here, and no much larger clone lies one base off it. A solitary read yields weak support. This sample was included in a study of blood T cells in healthy people across ages (dated by TCRdb to between 2014 and 2017). For context, the study as a whole: Template switching captured roughly one uniquely barcoded TCR beta cDNA molecule per two T cells in model experiments. Age-related changes in TCR beta repertoire diversity were measured in the study by deep sequencing normalized with unique cDNA molecular identifiers. Four age groups were formed from the donors: young (average around 15 years), middle-aged (less than 40), aged (about 68) and long-lived (more than 75). Donors of different ages were randomly distributed across sequencing lanes to avoid experimental bias. Two additional independent replicas of 1 million unique cDNA reads from the same blood draw were analyzed for two donors (one aged 18 to 30 and one aged 80 or older). Study-level results and caveats: The long-lived group showed more naive CD4+ T cells, fewer expanded clones and increased TCR diversity than the aged group, suggesting age selection. Conclusive comparison of naive and antigen-experienced compartments was prevented by the profiling of bulk unsorted PBMCs. Observed TCR beta diversity per million T cells fell roughly linearly with age, and a significant reduction was already apparent by age about 38. Estimates of total diversity based on one million sequenced T cells were regarded as lower bounds and as underestimates. Because the CMV infection status of the donors was unknown, age-related changes in expanded clonotypes may potentially have been confounded. A strong correlation was found between observed TCR beta diversity and the percentage of naive T cells measured by flow cytometry.

Donors were approximately 42 systemically healthy Caucasian individuals from Russia aged about 6 to 100 years. Ten milliliters of peripheral blood were drawn from each donor into EDTA-treated Vacutainer tubes. Ficoll-Paque density-gradient centrifugation was used to isolate PBMCs, with at least 6.5 million per sample. Trizol reagent was used to extract total RNA from PBMCs, with at least 6 micrograms per sample. The percentages of naive CD45RAhigh/CD27high T cells were determined by flow cytometry on a PBMC aliquot from every donor. The CDR3 spans 14 residues, from the cysteine through the phenylalanine. Solely the CDR3 DNA is kept, with 42 bases framed from the first base. The germline V gene encodes CDR1 SQVTM and CDR2 ANQGSEA. A distance of 13 bases separates the germline ends of V and J, which lose 7 bases and 0 bases respectively. Library preparation was by 5' RACE. For sequencing, an Illumina HiSeq 2500 was employed. A second PCR of roughly 6 to 12 cycles was performed with a sample-barcoded 5' primer and a J-beta primer mix. A template-switch 5' adaptor carrying 12 random nucleotides introduced a unique molecular identifier onto each TCR beta cDNA molecule. Each sample yielded at least 3 million CDR3-containing paired-end reads. The Mint cDNA synthesis kit, primed by a TRBC-specific oligonucleotide, was used to synthesize first-strand cDNA from all RNA. All cDNA was treated with uracil-DNA glycosylase and then went through a first 18-cycle PCR with the universal primers M1SS and BC2_uni_R. The original pipeline was this. Each sample was normalized by randomly selecting 1 million high-quality reads, each carrying a distinct molecular identifier. Reads sharing molecular identifiers were discarded rather than binned into consensus sequences. MiTCR, run with a Q25 quality threshold and the strictest error-elimination algorithm, handled CDR3 identification, clonotype clustering and error correction. Lower-bound total TCR beta diversity was estimated with a nonparametric unseen species model using Euler transformation. In TCRdb, the public reads were trimmed at Q25 with fastp and aligned with MiXCR, with productive beta chains retained. CDR3 protein duplicates are merged, each entry listing the most common genes and DNA. The V and J calls shown here were made by TCRdb, not taken from the authors' results. The sample yields about 730,000 distinct CDR3 sequences; approximately 39% were counted once. The biggest ten clones account for roughly 19% of the sample.

The receptor was derived from an older woman in good health. The chain is encoded by TRBV29-1 joined to TRBJ2-4; the best D guess is TRBD1, with 6 bases matching. The sequenced sample consisted of blood. The sequence in DNA is TGCAGCGCCATACAGGGCCCAGCCAAAAACATTCAGTACTTC. Translation gives CSAIQGPAKNIQYF.